These 9 T cell receptor beta chains were all obtained from the same sample, sequenced in a study of blood T cell repertoires in COVID-19. Using immunoSEQ multiplex PCR, the repertoire was profiled, and TCRdb retains in-frame clones only, with some absent. Counted here are a few hundred thousand clones, 86% occurring once; the ten biggest clones make up 3.5% to 4.5%. The sample was PBMCs or T cells enriched from blood (not recorded which). The receptors here all came from a woman aged 40 to 50 with acute COVID-19.

The rearrangement joins TRBV6-5 to TRBJ1-5; no clear D gene. CDR3 size: 15 residues. The germline V gene has CDR1 MNHEY and CDR2 SVGAGI. V lost 7 bases, J lost 0 bases, and 13 bases lay in between. Here the CDR3 DNA reads TGTGCCAGCACATCGAGCCTTTATAGCAATCAGCCCCAGCATTTT. This codes for CASTSSLYSNQPQHF.

The chain carries TRBV2 and TRBJ1-4; tentatively, D is TRBD1 (6 bases). Germline V gene lookup returns CDR1 SNHLY and CDR2 FYNNEI. Trimming removed 8 bases at V and 7 bases at J, with 14 bases between. The CDR3 sequence is 13 residues long. This CDR3 reads CASRRQASEKLFF. The CDR3 DNA follows: TGTGCCAGCCGGAGACAGGCCTCTGAAAAACTGTTTTTT.

The chain couples TRBV6-2 or TRBV6-3 to TRBJ1-5; D is uncertain. The CDR3 is 13 residues long. V was shortened by 2 bases and J by 4 bases, with 6 bases between the two germline ends. Germline loops: CDR1 MNHEY, CDR2 SVGEGT. CDR3 loop: CASSYEANQPQHF. The CDR3 DNA reads as TGTGCCAGCAGTTACGAGGCTAATCAGCCCCAGCATTTT.

This clone showed up just once. The chain carries TRBV5-8 and TRBJ2-3; 9 bases align to TRBD2. Losses at the gene ends were 4 bases for V and 4 bases for J; bases not matched to a gene: 10. This CDR3 comprises 16 residues. CDR1 is SGHTS and CDR2 is YDEGEE in the germline V gene. As DNA, the CDR3 is TGTGCCAGCAGCACCGGAGAGAGCGGGGGGCCAGATACGCAGTATTTT. It is translated as CASSTGESGGPDTQYF.

V is TRBV5-1 and J is TRBJ2-3; D may be TRBD2 (6 bases). This CDR3 is built from 17 residues. Trimming removed 2 bases at V and 0 bases at J, with 16 bases between. Germline loops: CDR1 SGHRS, CDR2 YFSETQ. The CDR3 sequence: CASSLGPLLASTDTQYF. The CDR3 nucleotides are TGCGCCAGCAGCTTAGGCCCCTTACTAGCCAGCACAGATACGCAGTATTTT.

This clone was seen only once. V usage is TRBV5-6 and J usage is TRBJ1-2; D unclear. The CDR3 spans 13 residues. Per the germline V gene, CDR1 is SGHDT and CDR2 is YYEEEE. Trimming took off 4 bases at V and 4 bases at J, with 11 bases between the two ends. CDR3 protein: CASSADKPYGYTF. CDR3 nucleotides: TGTGCCAGCAGCGCAGACAAACCCTATGGCTACACCTTC.

V and J are TRBV29-1 and TRBJ1-4; no firm D call. The V gene lost 4 bases and the J gene lost 5 bases, with 5 bases spanning the gap. The V gene's germline CDR1 is SQVTM and CDR2 ANQGSEA. The CDR3 contains 11 residues. CDR3 DNA sequence: TGCAGCGTTGGGCAAAATGAAAAACTGTTTTTT. It yields the protein CSVGQNEKLFF.

The chain employs TRBV5-5 and TRBJ1-5; TRBD1 is a possible D gene (5 bases). V was clipped by 4 bases and J by 3 bases, with 20 bases between them. CDR3 length: 17 amino acids. Germline V gene data show CDR1 as SGHKS and CDR2 as YYEKEE (reference sequence). CDR3 sequence reads: CASSQGPARDYNQPQHF. CDR3 in DNA: TGTGCCAGCAGCCAGGGACCGGCCAGGGACTACAATCAGCCCCAGCATTTT.

The J gene is TRBJ1-1, the V gene TRBV19; weak D call: TRBD1 (5 bases). V lost 11 bases and J 1 base, leaving 17 bases between the germline ends. The CDR3 has 14 residues. Germline V gives CDR1 LNHDA, CDR2 SQIVND (reference sequence). For the CDR3, the DNA is TGTGCCTGCGGGGCCGGGCGAAAGAACACTGAAGCTTTCTTT. It translates to CACGAGRKNTEAFF.